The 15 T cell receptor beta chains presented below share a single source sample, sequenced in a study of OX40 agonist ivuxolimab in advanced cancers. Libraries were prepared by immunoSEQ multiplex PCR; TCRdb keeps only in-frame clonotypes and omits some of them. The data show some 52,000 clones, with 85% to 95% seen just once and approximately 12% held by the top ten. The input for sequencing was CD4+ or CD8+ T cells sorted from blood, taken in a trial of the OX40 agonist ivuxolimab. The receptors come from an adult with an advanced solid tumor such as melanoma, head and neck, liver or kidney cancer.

CDR3 DNA: TGTGCCAGCAGGGACAGCATGAACACTGAAGCTTTCTTT. It specifies CASRDSMNTEAFF. The V and J genes are TRBV25-1 and TRBJ1-1; possibly TRBD1 for D (6 bases). The germline gives CDR1 MGHDK, CDR2 SYGVNS. The CDR3 has 13 amino acids. V lost 6 bases, J lost 0 bases, and 8 bases lay in between.

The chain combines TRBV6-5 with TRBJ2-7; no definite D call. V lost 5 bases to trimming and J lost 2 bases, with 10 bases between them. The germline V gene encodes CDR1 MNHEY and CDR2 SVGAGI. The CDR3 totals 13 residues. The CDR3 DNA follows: TGTGCCAGCAGTGTCGGTGGACCCTACGAGCAGTACTTC. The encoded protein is CASSVGGPYEQYF.

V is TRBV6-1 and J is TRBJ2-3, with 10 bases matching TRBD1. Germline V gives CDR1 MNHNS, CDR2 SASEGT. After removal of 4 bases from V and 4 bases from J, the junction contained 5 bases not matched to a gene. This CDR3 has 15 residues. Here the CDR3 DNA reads TGTGCCAGCAGTGCCCCGGGACAGGGGTCAGATACGCAGTATTTT. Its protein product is CASSAPGQGSDTQYF.

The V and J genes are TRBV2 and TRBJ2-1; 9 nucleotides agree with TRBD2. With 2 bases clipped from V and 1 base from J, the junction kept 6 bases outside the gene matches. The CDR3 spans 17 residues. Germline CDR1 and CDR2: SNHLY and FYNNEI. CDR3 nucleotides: TGTGCCAGCAGTGAACAGACTAGCGGTCTATCCTACAATGAGCAGTTCTTC. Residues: CASSEQTSGLSYNEQFF.

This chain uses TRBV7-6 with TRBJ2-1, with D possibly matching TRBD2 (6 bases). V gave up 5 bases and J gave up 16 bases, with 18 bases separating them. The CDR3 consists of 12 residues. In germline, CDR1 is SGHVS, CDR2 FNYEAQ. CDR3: CASSGTEGRSFF. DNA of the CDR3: TGTGCCAGCAGCGGGACGGAGGGCCGCAGTTTCTTC.

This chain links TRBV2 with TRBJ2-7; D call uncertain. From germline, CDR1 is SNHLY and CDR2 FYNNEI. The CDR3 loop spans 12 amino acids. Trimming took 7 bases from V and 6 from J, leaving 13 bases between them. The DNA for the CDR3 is TGTGCCAGCAAGGCAGGATTTGGCGAGCAGTACTTC. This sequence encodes CASKAGFGEQYF.

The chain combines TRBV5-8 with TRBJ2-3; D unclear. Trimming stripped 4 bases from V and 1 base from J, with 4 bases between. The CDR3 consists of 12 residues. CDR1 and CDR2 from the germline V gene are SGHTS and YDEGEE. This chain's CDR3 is CASSLRTDTQYF. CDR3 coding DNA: TGTGCCAGCAGCCTCCGCACAGATACGCAGTATTTT.

As DNA, the CDR3 is TGTGCCAGTAGTCTAGCGGGTACAGATACGCAGTATTTT. Translating it yields CASSLAGTDTQYF. The chain links TRBV19 to TRBJ2-3; 8 nucleotides agree with TRBD2. Germline CDR1 and CDR2: LNHDA and SQIVND (reference sequence). V trimming: 5 bases; J trimming: 3 bases; junction bases outside the gene matches: 1. CDR3 length: 13 residues. Full variable domain (remainder filled in from reference TRBV19 and TRBJ2-3): DGGITQSPKYLFRKEGQNVTLSCEQNLNHDAMYWYRQDPGQGLRLIYYSQIVNDFQKGDIAEGYSVSREKKESFPLTVTSAQKNPTAFYLCASSLAGTDTQYFGPGTRLTVL.

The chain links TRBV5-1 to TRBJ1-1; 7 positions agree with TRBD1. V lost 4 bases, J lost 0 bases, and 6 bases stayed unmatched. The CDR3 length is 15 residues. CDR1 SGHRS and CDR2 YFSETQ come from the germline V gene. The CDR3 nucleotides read TGCGCCAGCAGCGTCAGGGGGTTTATGAACACTGAAGCTTTCTTT. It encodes CASSVRGFMNTEAFF.

CDR3 sequence: CASSYLHREAAYEQYF. DNA for the CDR3: TGTGCCAGCAGTTACCTTCACAGGGAGGCGGCCTACGAGCAGTACTTC. The V gene is TRBV6-5, the J gene TRBJ2-7; D tentatively reads TRBD1 or TRBD2 (6 bases each). The V gene lost 2 bases and the J gene lost 2 bases, with 16 bases spanning the gap. The germline gives CDR1 MNHEY, CDR2 SVGAGI. The CDR3 extends over 16 amino acids.

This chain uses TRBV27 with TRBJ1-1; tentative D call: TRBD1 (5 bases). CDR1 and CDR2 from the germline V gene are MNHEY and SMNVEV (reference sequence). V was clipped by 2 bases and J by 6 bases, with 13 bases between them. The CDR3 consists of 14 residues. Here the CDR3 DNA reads TGTGCCAGCAGTTTAACGCCCGTGGGGCCTGAAGCTTTCTTT. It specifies CASSLTPVGPEAFF.

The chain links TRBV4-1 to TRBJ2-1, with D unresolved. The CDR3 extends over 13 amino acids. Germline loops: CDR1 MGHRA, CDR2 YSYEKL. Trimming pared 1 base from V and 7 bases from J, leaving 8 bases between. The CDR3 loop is CASSQVYRNEQFF. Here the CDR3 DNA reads TGCGCCAGCAGCCAAGTTTATAGAAATGAGCAGTTCTTC.

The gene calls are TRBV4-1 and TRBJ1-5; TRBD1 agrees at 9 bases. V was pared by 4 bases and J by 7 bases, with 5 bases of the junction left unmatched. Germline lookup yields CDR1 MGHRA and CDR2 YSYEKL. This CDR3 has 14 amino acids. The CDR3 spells CASSPGQGDQPQHF. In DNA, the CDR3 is TGCGCCAGCAGCCCGGGACAGGGTGACCAGCCCCAGCATTTT.

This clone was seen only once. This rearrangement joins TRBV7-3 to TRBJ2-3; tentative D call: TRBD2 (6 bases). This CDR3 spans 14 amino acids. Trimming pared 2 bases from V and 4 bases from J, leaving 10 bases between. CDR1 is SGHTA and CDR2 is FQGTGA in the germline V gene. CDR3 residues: CASSLVGSADTQYF. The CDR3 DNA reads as TGTGCCAGCAGCTTAGTCGGGAGCGCAGATACGCAGTATTTT.

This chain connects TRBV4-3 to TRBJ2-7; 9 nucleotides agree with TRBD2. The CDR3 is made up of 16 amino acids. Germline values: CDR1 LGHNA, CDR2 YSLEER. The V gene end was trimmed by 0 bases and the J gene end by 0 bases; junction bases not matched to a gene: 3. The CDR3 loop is CASSQDLSGSSYEQYF. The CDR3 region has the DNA TGCGCCAGCAGCCAAGATCTTAGCGGGAGCTCCTACGAGCAGTACTTC.